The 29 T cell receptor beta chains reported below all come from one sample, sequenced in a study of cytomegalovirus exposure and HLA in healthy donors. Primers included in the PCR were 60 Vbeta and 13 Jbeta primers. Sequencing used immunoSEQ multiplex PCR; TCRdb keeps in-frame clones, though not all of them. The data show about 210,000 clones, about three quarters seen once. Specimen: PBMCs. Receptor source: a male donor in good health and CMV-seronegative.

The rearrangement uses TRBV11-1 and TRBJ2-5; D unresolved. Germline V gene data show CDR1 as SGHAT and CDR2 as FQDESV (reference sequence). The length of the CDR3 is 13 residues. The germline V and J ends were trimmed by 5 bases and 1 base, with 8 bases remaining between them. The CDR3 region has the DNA TGTGCCAGCAGCCCGAACGGCCAAGAGACCCAGTACTTC. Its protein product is CASSPNGQETQYF.

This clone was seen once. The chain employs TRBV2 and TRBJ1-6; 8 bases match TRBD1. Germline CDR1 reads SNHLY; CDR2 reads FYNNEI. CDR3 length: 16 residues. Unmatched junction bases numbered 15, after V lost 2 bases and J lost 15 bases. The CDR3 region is CASSEPSGGASGILHF. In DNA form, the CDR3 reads TGTGCCAGCAGTGAACCCTCAGGGGGCGCTAGCGGTATCCTCCACTTT.

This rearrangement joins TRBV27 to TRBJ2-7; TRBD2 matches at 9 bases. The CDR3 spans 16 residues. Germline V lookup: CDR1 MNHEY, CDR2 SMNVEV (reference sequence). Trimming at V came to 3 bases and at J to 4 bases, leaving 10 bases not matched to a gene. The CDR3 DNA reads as TGTGCCAGCAGTTTGGAGCCGGGACTAGCCCATTACGAGCAGTACTTC. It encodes CASSLEPGLAHYEQYF.

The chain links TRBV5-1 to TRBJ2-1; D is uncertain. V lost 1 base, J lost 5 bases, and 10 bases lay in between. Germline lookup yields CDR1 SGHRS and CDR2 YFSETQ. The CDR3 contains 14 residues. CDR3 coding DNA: TGCGCCAGCAGCTTGCTCGCAGGAAACAATGAGCAGTTCTTC. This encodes CASSLLAGNNEQFF.

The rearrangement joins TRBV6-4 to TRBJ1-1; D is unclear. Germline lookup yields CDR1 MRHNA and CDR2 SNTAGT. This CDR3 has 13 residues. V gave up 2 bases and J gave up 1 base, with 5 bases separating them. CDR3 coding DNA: TGTGCCAGCAGTGACGGCAGGAACACTGAAGCTTTCTTT. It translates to CASSDGRNTEAFF.

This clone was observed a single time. CDR3 sequence reads: CASSFGGAKNIQYF. CDR3 DNA sequence: TGTGCCAGCAGCTTCGGGGGAGCCAAAAACATTCAGTACTTC. This rearrangement joins TRBV7-6 to TRBJ2-4; weak D call: TRBD2 (6 bases). V was pared by 3 bases and J by 0 bases, with 6 bases between. CDR3 size: 14 residues. Looked up from germline, CDR1 is SGHVS and CDR2 is FNYEAQ.

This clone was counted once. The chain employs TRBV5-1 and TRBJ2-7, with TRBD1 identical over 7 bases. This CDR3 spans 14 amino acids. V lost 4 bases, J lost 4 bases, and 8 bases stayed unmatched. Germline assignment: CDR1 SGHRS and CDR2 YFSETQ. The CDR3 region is CASSLDGTAYEQYF. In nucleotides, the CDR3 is TGCGCCAGCAGCCTGGATGGGACAGCTTACGAGCAGTACTTC.

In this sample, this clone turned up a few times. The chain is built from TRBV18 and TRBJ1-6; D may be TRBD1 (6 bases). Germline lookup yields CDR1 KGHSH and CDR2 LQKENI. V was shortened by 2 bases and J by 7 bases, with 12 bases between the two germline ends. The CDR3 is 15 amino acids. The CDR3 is CASSPLDSPNSPLHF. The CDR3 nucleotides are TGTGCCAGCTCACCATTGGACAGTCCCAATTCACCCCTCCACTTT.

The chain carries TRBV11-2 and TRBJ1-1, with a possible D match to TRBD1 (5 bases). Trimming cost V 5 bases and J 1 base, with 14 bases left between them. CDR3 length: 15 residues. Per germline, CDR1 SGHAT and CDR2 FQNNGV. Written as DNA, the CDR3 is TGTGCCAGCAGCCGCTGGGGGGGAGGGAACACTGAAGCTTTCTTT. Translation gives CASSRWGGGNTEAFF.

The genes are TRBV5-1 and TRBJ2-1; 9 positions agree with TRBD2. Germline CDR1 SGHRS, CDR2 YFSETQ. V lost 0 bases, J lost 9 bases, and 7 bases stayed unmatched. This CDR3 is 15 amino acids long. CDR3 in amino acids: CASSLVLAGEGEQFF. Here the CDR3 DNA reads TGCGCCAGCAGCTTGGTATTAGCGGGAGAGGGTGAGCAGTTCTTC.

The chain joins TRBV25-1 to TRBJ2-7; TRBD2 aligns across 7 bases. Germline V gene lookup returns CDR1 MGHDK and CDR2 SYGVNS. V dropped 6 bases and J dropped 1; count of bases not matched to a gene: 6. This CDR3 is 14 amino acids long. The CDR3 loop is CASRESSGSYEQYF. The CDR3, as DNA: TGTGCCAGCAGGGAGTCTAGCGGATCCTACGAGCAGTACTTC.

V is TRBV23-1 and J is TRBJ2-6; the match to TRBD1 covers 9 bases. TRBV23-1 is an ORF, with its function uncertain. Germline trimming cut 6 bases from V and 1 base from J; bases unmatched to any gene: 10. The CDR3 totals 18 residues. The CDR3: CASSDGQGPPSGANVLTF. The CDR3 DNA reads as TGCGCCAGCAGCGATGGACAGGGGCCGCCTTCTGGGGCCAACGTCCTGACTTTC.

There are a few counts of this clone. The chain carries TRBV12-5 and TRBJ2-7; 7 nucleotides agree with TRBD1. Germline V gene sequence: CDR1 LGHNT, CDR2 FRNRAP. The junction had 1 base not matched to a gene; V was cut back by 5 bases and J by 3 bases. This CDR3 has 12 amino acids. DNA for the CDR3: TGTGCTAGTGGTAGGGACAGCTACGAGCAGTACTTC. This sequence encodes CASGRDSYEQYF.

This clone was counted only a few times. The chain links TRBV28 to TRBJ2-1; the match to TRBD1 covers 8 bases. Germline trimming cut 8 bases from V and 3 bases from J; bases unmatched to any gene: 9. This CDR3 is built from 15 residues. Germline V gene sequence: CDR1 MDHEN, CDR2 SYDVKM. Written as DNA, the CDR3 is TGTGCCAGCGGTACCGGGACAGGTATCTACAATGAGCAGTTCTTC. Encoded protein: CASGTGTGIYNEQFF.

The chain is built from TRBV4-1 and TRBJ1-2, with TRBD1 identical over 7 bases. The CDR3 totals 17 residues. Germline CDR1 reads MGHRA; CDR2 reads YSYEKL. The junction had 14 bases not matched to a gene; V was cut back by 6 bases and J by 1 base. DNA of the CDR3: TGCGCCAGCAGTTTCGTAATTGGGCAGGGGGGTAACTATGGCTACACCTTC. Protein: CASSFVIGQGGNYGYTF.

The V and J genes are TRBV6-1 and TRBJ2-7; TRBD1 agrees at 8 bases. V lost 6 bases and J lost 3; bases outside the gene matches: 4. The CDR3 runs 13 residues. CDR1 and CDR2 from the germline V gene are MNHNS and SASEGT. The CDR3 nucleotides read TGTGCCAGCAGCGGGGACAGGAACTACGAGCAGTACTTC. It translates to CASSGDRNYEQYF.

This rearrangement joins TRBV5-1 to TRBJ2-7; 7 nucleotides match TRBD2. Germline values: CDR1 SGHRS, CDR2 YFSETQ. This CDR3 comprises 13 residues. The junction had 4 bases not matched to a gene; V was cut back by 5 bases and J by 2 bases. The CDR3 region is CASSVAGAYEQYF. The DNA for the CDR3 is TGCGCCAGCAGTGTAGCGGGTGCCTACGAGCAGTACTTC.

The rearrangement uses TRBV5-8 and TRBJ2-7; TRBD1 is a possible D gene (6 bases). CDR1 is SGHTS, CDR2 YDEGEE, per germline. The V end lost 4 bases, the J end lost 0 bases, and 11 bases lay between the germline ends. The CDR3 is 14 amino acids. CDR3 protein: CASSNRDNSYEQYF. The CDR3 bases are TGTGCCAGCAGCAACCGGGACAACTCCTACGAGCAGTACTTC.

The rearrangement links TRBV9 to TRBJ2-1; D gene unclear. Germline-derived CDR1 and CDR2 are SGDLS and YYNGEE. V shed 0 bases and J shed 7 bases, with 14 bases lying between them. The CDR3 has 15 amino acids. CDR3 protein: CASSVDSQPLNEQFF. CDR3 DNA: TGTGCCAGCAGCGTAGACAGCCAACCTTTGAATGAGCAGTTCTTC.

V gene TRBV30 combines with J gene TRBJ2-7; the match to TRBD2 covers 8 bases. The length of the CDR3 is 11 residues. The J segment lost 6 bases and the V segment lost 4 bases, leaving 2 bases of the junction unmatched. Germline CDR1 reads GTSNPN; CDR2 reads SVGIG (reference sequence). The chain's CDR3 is CAWNRGGEQYF. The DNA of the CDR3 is TGTGCCTGGAATCGGGGGGGCGAGCAGTACTTC.

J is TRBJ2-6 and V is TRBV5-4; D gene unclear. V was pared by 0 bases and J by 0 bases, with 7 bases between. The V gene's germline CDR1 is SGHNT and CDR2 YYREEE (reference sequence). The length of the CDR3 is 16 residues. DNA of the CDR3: TGTGCCAGCAGCTTGGCCGCGAACTCTGGGGCCAACGTCCTGACTTTC. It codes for CASSLAANSGANVLTF.

CDR3 amino acids: CASSFPTGRSTEAFF. In DNA form, the CDR3 reads TGTGCCAGCAGCTTTCCCACAGGCCGCTCTACTGAAGCTTTCTTT. The rearrangement joins TRBV7-9 to TRBJ1-1, with D possibly matching TRBD1 (5 bases). This CDR3 is 15 amino acids long. The germline V and J ends were trimmed by 3 bases and 5 bases, with 16 bases remaining between them. CDR1 is SEHNR, CDR2 FQNEAQ, per germline (reference sequence). Combining the CDR3 with reference TRBV7-9 and TRBJ1-1 gives the whole variable domain DTGVSQNPRHKITKRGQNVTFRCDPISEHNRLYWYRQTLGQGPEFLTYFQNEAQLEKSRLLSDRFSAERPKGSFSTLEIQRTEQGDSAMYLCASSFPTGRSTEAFFGQGTRLTVV.

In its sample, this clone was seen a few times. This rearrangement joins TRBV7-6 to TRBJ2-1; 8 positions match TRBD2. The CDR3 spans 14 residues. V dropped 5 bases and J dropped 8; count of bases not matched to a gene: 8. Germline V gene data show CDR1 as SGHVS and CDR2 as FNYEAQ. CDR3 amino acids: CASSARTSRYEQFF. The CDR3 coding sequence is TGTGCCAGCAGCGCTCGGACTAGCCGCTATGAGCAGTTCTTC.

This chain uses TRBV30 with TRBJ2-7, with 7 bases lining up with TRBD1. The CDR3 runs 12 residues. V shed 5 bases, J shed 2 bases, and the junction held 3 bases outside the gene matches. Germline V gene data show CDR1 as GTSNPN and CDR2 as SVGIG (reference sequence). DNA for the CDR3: TGTGCCTGGGGCAGGGGGACCTACGAGCAGTACTTC. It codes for CAWGRGTYEQYF.

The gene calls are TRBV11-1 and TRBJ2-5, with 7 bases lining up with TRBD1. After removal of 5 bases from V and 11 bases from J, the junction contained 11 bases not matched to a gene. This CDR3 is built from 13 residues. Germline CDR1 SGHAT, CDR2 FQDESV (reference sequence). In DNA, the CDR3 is TGTGCCAGCAGCAGGGCCCGACAGGGCGGTCAGTACTTC. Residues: CASSRARQGGQYF.

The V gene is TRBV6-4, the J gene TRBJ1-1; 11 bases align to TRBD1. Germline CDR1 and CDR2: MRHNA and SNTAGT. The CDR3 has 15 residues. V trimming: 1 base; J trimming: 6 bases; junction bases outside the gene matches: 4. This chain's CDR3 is CASSDLGQGASEAFF. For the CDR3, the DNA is TGTGCCAGCAGTGACTTAGGACAGGGGGCCTCTGAAGCTTTCTTT.

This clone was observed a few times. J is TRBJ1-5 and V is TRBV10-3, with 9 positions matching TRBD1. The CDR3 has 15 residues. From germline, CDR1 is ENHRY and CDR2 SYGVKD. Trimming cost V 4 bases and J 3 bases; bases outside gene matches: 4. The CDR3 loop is CAISGGTGFNQPQHF. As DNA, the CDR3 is TGTGCCATCAGTGGGGGGACAGGGTTCAATCAGCCCCAGCATTTT.

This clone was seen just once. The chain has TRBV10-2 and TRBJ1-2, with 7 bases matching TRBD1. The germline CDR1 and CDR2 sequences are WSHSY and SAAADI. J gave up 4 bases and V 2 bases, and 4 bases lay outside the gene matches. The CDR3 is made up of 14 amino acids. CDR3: CASSEGRDSYGYTF. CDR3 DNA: TGCGCCAGCAGTGAGGGGCGGGACAGCTATGGCTACACCTTC.

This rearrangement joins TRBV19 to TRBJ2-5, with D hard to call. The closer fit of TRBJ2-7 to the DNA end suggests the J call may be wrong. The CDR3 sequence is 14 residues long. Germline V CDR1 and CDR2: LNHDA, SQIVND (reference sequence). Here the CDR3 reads CASSMRPSAYEQYF. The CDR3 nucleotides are TGTGCCAGTAGTATGAGGCCGTCGGCCTACGAGCAGTACTTC.